This T cell receptor (beta chain) emerged from a study of regulatory T cells in long-lasting Graves disease. V shed 8 bases and J 11 bases; nucleotides not matched to a gene: 13. The CDR3 spans 13 residues. The germline V gene encodes CDR1 MNHNS and CDR2 SASEGT. According to the study, TCR beta libraries were built with iRepertoire HTBI primers and CDR3-region Arm-PCR. TCRdb re-derived calls from the multiplex PCR reads in MiXCR, one entry per CDR3 protein. Of 350,000 to 500,000 distinct CDR3 sequences detected, around 17% appear once; the ten largest clones hold roughly a tenth. Documented time point: newly diagnosed GD, antithyroid drugs for less than 3 months. PBMC-derived RNA was used for the TCR library. Another study also made use of these data, one on T cells in Graves' hyperthyroidism and ophthalmopathy.

The receptor was isolated from a woman in her thirties with Graves disease. The chain recombines TRBV6-1 with TRBJ1-1, with 8 bases lining up with TRBD1. This specimen was peripheral blood mononuclear cells (PBMCs), taken at new diagnosis, from a patient treated with antithyroid drugs. The CDR3 spells CASRTGSPRMAFF. DNA of the CDR3: TGTGCCAGCCGGACAGGGAGCCCTCGGATGGCTTTCTTT.